This T cell receptor beta chain originates from a study of sequential checkpoint blockade in melanoma. TCRdb's copy holds only in-frame clones and misses some; the assay was immunoSEQ multiplex PCR. Of some 15,000 clones listed, about 68% are singletons. Germline values: CDR1 SGDLS, CDR2 YYNGEE. This CDR3 spans 15 amino acids. The junction had 4 bases not matched to a gene; V was cut back by 2 bases and J by 5 bases. Treatment here: randomized to nivolumab then ipilimumab (arm A) or the reverse (arm B). Sorted cells were live CD3+CD8+, lacking CD19 and CD56, from PBMCs. The V call is TRBV9, the J call TRBJ2-2; 9 bases fit TRBD1. Sequencing was performed on CD8+ T cells sorted from blood (inferred from file names), taken from a patient given nivolumab and ipilimumab in sequence. The sequence was obtained from a human donor with melanoma. The CDR3 sequence is CASSVSGTGTGELFF. The CDR3 DNA reads as TGTGCCAGCAGCGTCTCGGGGACAGGGACCGGGGAGCTGTTTTTT.